This TCR beta chain was found in a study of metastatic and nonmetastatic thyroid tumors. Germline CDR1 reads SGHAT; CDR2 reads FQDESV (reference sequence). The J segment lost 2 bases and the V segment lost 0 bases, leaving 12 bases of the junction unmatched. The CDR3 is 18 residues long. With MiXCR, TCRdb called clones anew from the PCR reads. This sample yields around 8,400 clones, of which approximately 40% are seen a single time; 30% to 40% belongs to the top ten. Not a single patient had been given any form of treatment at any point before undergoing thyroid surgery. Sample: tumor tissue. V is TRBV11-1 and J is TRBJ2-7, with TRBD2 matching 8 bases. This TCR was recovered from a male donor with papillary thyroid cancer or a benign thyroid nodule (not recorded which). Some clones in this sample may be carry-over from other donors' samples. In DNA, the CDR3 is TGTGCCAGCAGCTTAGCGGTTCGATTGGCGGGGGGCACCTACGAGCAGTACTTC. Amino acids: CASSLAVRLAGGTYEQYF.